This T cell receptor (beta chain) was sequenced in a study of blood T cell repertoires in COVID-19 (TCRdb year 2020). Describing the broader study: Collaborator samples came from the United States, Italy and Spain and covered acute and convalescent phases of COVID-19. The material from the prospective study consisted of cDNA or gDNA derived from T cells, B-cell-depleted T cells, or PBMCs. Deeply sampled blood TCRbeta repertoires from subjects exposed to, actively infected with, or recovered from COVID-19 were included in the dataset. The repertoires were made available in a free public database intended to serve as a resource for research on the immune response to SARS-CoV-2. The samples were drawn from two sources: the first 160 participants of the ongoing ImmuneRACE study, and 1,254 subjects contributed by 6 global collaborators. Nearly every sample came with metadata listing a de-identified subject ID, COVID-19 status, age in years and sex. Where available, HLA class I and class II types were obtained from metadata supplied by the sample provider rather than from assay-based typing.

The CDR3 sequence holds 15 residues, the cysteine and phenylalanine included. Solely the CDR3 DNA is kept, with 45 bases framed from the first base. Reading the germline V gene (reference sequence) gives CDR1 MNHEY and CDR2 SMNVEV. V is cut back by 5 bases and J by 2 bases, with 8 bases in the junction unmatched. On this clone: Its antigen is currently not known. It has no much larger one-base neighbor in the sample; base qualities were not kept.

Study-wide conclusions, independent of this receptor: The amount of clinical and demographic metadata varied by source and participant and was provided uncurated.

TCRbeta CDR3 regions were amplified from genomic DNA by means of the immunoSEQ Assay, a bias-controlled multiplex PCR. The paper's processing steps were these. Within the assay, amplification of reference gene primers was used to estimate how many nucleated cells each sample contained. To quantify the absolute abundance of each unique TCRbeta CDR3 rearrangement, sequence reads were collapsed and filtered. For each sample, productive Simpson clonality was calculated by taking the square root of Simpson's diversity index across productive rearrangements. This is the immuneACCESS table as TCRdb keeps it, with only in-frame sequences that have V and J called. A part of the clones is gone; compared with another copy, unresolved V genes explain less than half, and the rest is unexplained. The V and J calls and the clone size are those of that table, but D and trimming were determined from the DNA. Present in this sample are more than 45,000 clones, about 88% of which were seen just once. The top ten constitute approximately 8.4% of the sample.

The collaborating institutions used their own protocols to collect whole blood in K2EDTA tubes. For TCRbeta analysis, collaborator samples were shipped as frozen whole blood, as isolated PBMCs, or as DNA extracted from either sample type. This receptor was taken from a woman between 65 and 79 years old with active COVID-19. Sequenced material: peripheral blood. Here the chain combines TRBV27 and TRBJ2-7; 8 central nucleotides agree with TRBD1. The nucleotides are TGTGCCAGCAGTATCCCCGGGACAGGTCCCTACGAGCAGTACTTC. It is translated as CASSIPGTGPYEQYF.